This TCR beta chain was observed in a study of T-cell memory formation after mild COVID-19. This CDR3 contains 12 residues. Trimming cost V 4 bases and J 9 bases, with 12 bases left between them. Per the germline V gene, CDR1 is SSHAT and CDR2 is FNYEAQ (reference sequence). From the 5' RACE reads, TCRdb called clonotypes with MiXCR, one entry per CDR3 protein. The sample holds roughly 130,000 distinct CDR3 sequences, roughly 6.2% seen once. J is TRBJ2-5 and V is TRBV7-7; D not resolved. Sequencing input: PBMCs or a T cell subset sorted from them (not recorded which). This TCR was sampled from an adult woman who had mild COVID-19 (a few samples of this study predate the infection). Cell type and time point are not known. CDR3 region: CASSSPFGPQYF. CDR3 bases: TGTGCCAGCAGCTCGCCCTTTGGGCCCCAGTACTTC. Complete variable domain (other parts from reference TRBV7-7 and TRBJ2-5): GAGVSQSPRYKVTKRGQDVTLRCDPISSHATLYWYQQALGQGPEFLTYFNYEAQPDKSGLPSDRFSAERPEGSISTLTIQRTEQRDSAMYRCASSSPFGPQYFGPGTRLLVL.